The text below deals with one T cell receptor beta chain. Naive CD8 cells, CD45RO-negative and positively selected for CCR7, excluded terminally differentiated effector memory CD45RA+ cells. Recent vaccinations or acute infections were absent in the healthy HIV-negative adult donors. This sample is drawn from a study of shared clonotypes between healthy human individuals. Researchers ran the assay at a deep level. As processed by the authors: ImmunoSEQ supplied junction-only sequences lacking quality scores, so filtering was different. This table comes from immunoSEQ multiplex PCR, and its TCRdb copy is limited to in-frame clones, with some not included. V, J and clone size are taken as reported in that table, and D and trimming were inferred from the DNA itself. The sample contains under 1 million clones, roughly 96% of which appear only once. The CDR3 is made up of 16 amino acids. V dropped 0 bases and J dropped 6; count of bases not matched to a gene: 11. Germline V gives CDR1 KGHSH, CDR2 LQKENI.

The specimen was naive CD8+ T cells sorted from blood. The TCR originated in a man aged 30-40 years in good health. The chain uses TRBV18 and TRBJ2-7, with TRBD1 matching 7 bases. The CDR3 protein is CASSPPDRASRLEQYF. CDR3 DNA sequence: TGTGCCAGCTCACCACCCGACAGGGCAAGTAGGCTCGAGCAGTACTTC.